Listed below are T cell receptor beta chains from one sample, sequenced in a study of CD8 T cells in ankylosing spondylitis. TCRdb recomputed calls from the 5' RACE reads with MiXCR, one row per CDR3 protein. The sample carries roughly 440,000 distinct CDR3 sequences, 15% to 20% recorded once. Sequencing input: blood, either unsorted or a sorted T cell fraction (not recorded which). These receptors came from a male donor with ankylosing spondylitis. Each CDR3 is given with its conserved first and last residue. D genes are given only for firm matches. Size tells how often a clone was seen (once, few, many) or the class of an expanded clone, and some rows leave it out.

D: TRBD1; size: few; V: TRBV30; length: 14; J: TRBJ2-5; CDR3: CAWSVGGPVETQYF; DNA: TGTGCCTGGAGTGTAGGGGGCCCGGTGGAGACCCAGTACTTC
D: TRBD1; size: many; V: TRBV28; length: 14; J: TRBJ2-1; CDR3: CASRLDRVGNEQFF; DNA: TGTGCCAGCAGGCTCGACAGGGTAGGAAATGAGCAGTTCTTC
D: TRBD2; size: few; V: TRBV14; length: 16; J: TRBJ2-1; CDR3: CASSQGVSGGYNEQFF; DNA: TGTGCCAGCAGCCAAGGGGTTAGCGGGGGCTACAATGAGCAGTTCTTC
D: TRBD2; size: NA; V: TRBV6-5; length: 16; J: TRBJ2-2; CDR3: CASSYSASGSTGELFF; DNA: TGTGCCAGCAGTTACTCGGCTAGCGGGAGTACCGGGGAGCTGTTTTTT
D: NA; size: few; V: TRBV7-2; length: 15; J: TRBJ2-1; CDR3: CASSPDGWGYNEQFF; DNA: TGTGCCAGCAGCCCTGACGGGTGGGGTTACAATGAGCAGTTCTTC
D: NA; size: few; V: TRBV6-6; length: 12; J: TRBJ2-2; CDR3: CASIGDSGELFF; DNA: TGTGCCAGCATCGGCGACTCCGGGGAGCTGTTTTTT
D: NA; size: few; V: TRBV11-2; length: 15; J: TRBJ1-2; CDR3: CASSSRGGRNRGYTF; DNA: TGTGCCAGCAGCTCGCGCGGGGGGCGGAATAGGGGCTACACCTTC
D: TRBD1; size: few; V: TRBV20-1; length: 14; J: TRBJ2-7; CDR3: CSALRQGRNYEQYF; DNA: TGCAGTGCTCTTCGACAGGGAAGGAACTACGAGCAGTACTTC
D: NA; size: many; V: TRBV20-1; length: 13; J: TRBJ1-5; CDR3: CSAREVINQPQHF; DNA: TGCAGTGCTAGAGAAGTCATCAATCAGCCCCAGCATTTT
D: NA; size: few; V: TRBV6-2/TRBV6-3; length: 13; J: TRBJ1-2; CDR3: CASRNRDSYGYTF; DNA: TGTGCCAGCAGAAACCGGGACTCTTATGGCTACACCTTC
D: TRBD2; size: many; V: TRBV6-2/TRBV6-3; length: 14; J: TRBJ2-7; CDR3: CASISTGLASEQYF; DNA: TGTGCCAGCATTTCCACGGGACTAGCATCCGAGCAGTACTTC
D: TRBD1; size: few; V: TRBV12-3/TRBV12-4; length: 16; J: TRBJ1-2; CDR3: CASSRGTGGYDYGYTF; DNA: TGTGCCAGCAGTAGGGGGACAGGGGGTTATGACTATGGCTACACCTTC
D: NA; size: NA; V: TRBV12-3/TRBV12-4; length: 16; J: TRBJ2-6; CDR3: CASSLDRPFGANVLTF; DNA: TGTGCCAGCAGTTTAGACAGACCGTTCGGGGCCAACGTCCTGACTTTC
D: TRBD2; size: NA; V: TRBV2; length: 17; J: TRBJ2-7; CDR3: CASSTNPGLAGTGEQYF; DNA: TGTGCCAGCAGTACGAACCCGGGACTAGCGGGTACGGGCGAGCAGTACTTC
D: TRBD2; size: few; V: TRBV5-1; length: 17; J: TRBJ2-5; CDR3: CASSQTSGGTHGETQYF; DNA: TGCGCCAGCAGCCAGACTAGCGGGGGGACACATGGAGAGACCCAGTACTTC
D: TRBD1; size: NA; V: TRBV20-1; length: 15; J: TRBJ2-2; CDR3: CSARLGTGGTGELFF; DNA: TGCAGTGCTAGATTGGGGACAGGGGGCACCGGGGAGCTGTTTTTT
D: TRBD1; size: once; V: TRBV7-8; length: 15; J: TRBJ1-1; CDR3: CASSFRGPMNTEAFF; DNA: TGTGCCAGCAGCTTCAGGGGGCCAATGAACACTGAAGCTTTCTTT
D: TRBD1; size: NA; V: TRBV5-1; length: 16; J: TRBJ1-4; CDR3: CASSQKQGVPNEKLFF; DNA: TGCGCCAGCAGCCAAAAACAGGGGGTGCCTAATGAAAAACTGTTTTTT
D: NA; size: once; V: TRBV3-1; length: 15; J: TRBJ1-3; CDR3: CASCLVGALRDTIYF; DNA: TGTGCCTCCTGCCTTGTAGGGGCCCTACGGGACACCATATATTTT
D: NA; size: few; V: TRBV19; length: 14; J: TRBJ2-7; CDR3: CASSNLDSRHGQYF; DNA: TGTGCCAGTAGTAACCTGGACAGCCGGCATGGGCAGTACTTC
D: NA; size: few; V: TRBV20-1; length: 14; J: TRBJ1-5; CDR3: CSALAGTDPGAQHF; DNA: TGCAGTGCCCTCGCCGGGACCGACCCAGGTGCCCAGCATTTT
D: TRBD2; size: few; V: TRBV12-3/TRBV12-4; length: 17; J: TRBJ2-4; CDR3: CASSASGRAGAKNIQYF; DNA: TGTGCCAGCAGCGCCAGCGGGAGGGCCGGGGCCAAAAACATTCAGTACTTC
D: TRBD1; size: NA; V: TRBV18; length: 15; J: TRBJ2-7; CDR3: CASSPGQGTYYEQYF; DNA: TGTGCCAGCTCCCCCGGACAGGGGACCTACTACGAGCAGTACTTC
D: TRBD1; size: few; V: TRBV7-3; length: 13; J: TRBJ1-1; CDR3: CASSWTGLTEAFF; DNA: TGTGCCAGCAGCTGGACAGGTTTAACTGAAGCTTTCTTT
D: TRBD1; size: few; V: TRBV5-5; length: 17; J: TRBJ1-6; CDR3: CASNVPGQGMRNSPLHF; DNA: TGTGCCAGCAACGTCCCGGGACAGGGTATGAGGAATTCACCCCTCCACTTT
D: TRBD1; size: many; V: TRBV7-9; length: 13; J: TRBJ2-7; CDR3: CASSPRQGYEQYF; DNA: TGTGCCAGCAGCCCTCGACAGGGCTACGAGCAGTACTTC
D: NA; size: few; V: TRBV5-8; length: 14; J: TRBJ2-7; CDR3: CASRRGPGAYEQYF; DNA: TGTGCCAGCAGACGCGGGCCGGGGGCCTACGAGCAGTACTTC
D: NA; size: NA; V: TRBV11-2; length: 14; J: TRBJ2-4; CDR3: CASSLSGYKNIQYF; DNA: TGTGCCAGCAGCTTGTCGGGATACAAAAACATTCAGTACTTC
D: NA; size: many; V: TRBV20-1; length: 11; J: TRBJ1-2; CDR3: CSGGRAYGYTF; DNA: TGCAGTGGCGGCAGGGCCTATGGCTACACCTTC
D: NA; size: few; V: TRBV27; length: 14; J: TRBJ2-7; CDR3: CASSVRGWLDEQYF; DNA: TGTGCCAGCAGCGTCAGGGGTTGGCTAGACGAGCAGTACTTC
D: TRBD2; size: few; V: TRBV18; length: 17; J: TRBJ2-7; CDR3: CASSHLGTSGGSYEQYF; DNA: TGTGCCAGCTCACACCTCGGGACTAGCGGGGGCTCCTACGAGCAGTACTTC
D: TRBD1; size: NA; V: TRBV12-3/TRBV12-4; length: 17; J: TRBJ1-2; CDR3: CASSFWTGGGFLYGYTF; DNA: TGTGCCAGCAGTTTTTGGACAGGGGGCGGCTTCCTCTATGGCTACACCTTC
D: TRBD2; size: NA; V: TRBV18; length: 16; J: TRBJ2-7; CDR3: CASSPGSGGGTYEQYF; DNA: TGTGCCAGCTCACCAGGGTCGGGAGGAGGGACCTACGAGCAGTACTTC
D: NA; size: NA; V: TRBV18; length: 15; J: TRBJ1-2; CDR3: CASSPSRDFTHGYTF; DNA: TGTGCCAGCTCACCATCCCGGGACTTTACCCATGGCTACACCTTC
D: NA; size: NA; V: TRBV12-3/TRBV12-4; length: 13; J: TRBJ1-2; CDR3: CASSFEGPGGYTF; DNA: TGTGCCAGCAGTTTTGAGGGGCCGGGTGGCTACACCTTC
D: NA; size: few; V: TRBV7-9; length: 15; J: TRBJ2-7; CDR3: CASSYLAGYTHEQYF; DNA: TGTGCCAGCAGCTATTTGGCAGGGTATACCCACGAGCAGTACTTC
D: TRBD1; size: few; V: TRBV5-1; length: 16; J: TRBJ1-5; CDR3: CASSLLGGDGNQPQHF; DNA: TGCGCCAGCAGCTTGTTAGGGGGCGACGGCAATCAGCCCCAGCATTTT
D: NA; size: NA; V: TRBV6-1; length: 14; J: TRBJ1-2; CDR3: CASSVTDGEHGYTF; DNA: TGTGCCAGCAGTGTTACGGATGGGGAGCATGGCTACACCTTC
D: NA; size: once; V: TRBV5-1; length: 15; J: TRBJ1-4; CDR3: CASSVGTAVGEKLFF; DNA: TGCGCCAGCAGCGTGGGGACCGCGGTGGGTGAAAAACTGTTTTTT
D: NA; size: many; V: TRBV12-3/TRBV12-4; length: 14; J: TRBJ1-1; CDR3: CASSLWVKNTEAFF; DNA: TGTGCCAGCAGTTTGTGGGTGAAGAACACTGAAGCTTTCTTT
D: NA; size: many; V: TRBV10-3; length: 13; J: TRBJ2-1; CDR3: CAISPVEGYEQFF; DNA: TGTGCCATCAGTCCAGTAGAGGGTTATGAGCAGTTCTTC
D: NA; size: NA; V: TRBV24-1; length: 14; J: TRBJ2-5; CDR3: CATSGSGHEETQYF; DNA: TGTGCCACCAGCGGTAGCGGCCACGAGGAGACCCAGTACTTC
D: TRBD1; size: many; V: TRBV3-1; length: 15; J: TRBJ1-5; CDR3: CASSPRDRAGQPQHF; DNA: TGTGCCAGCAGCCCGAGGGACAGGGCTGGTCAGCCCCAGCATTTT
D: NA; size: many; V: TRBV2; length: 14; J: TRBJ2-1; CDR3: CASRLLSSYNEQFF; DNA: TGTGCCAGCAGACTACTCAGTTCCTACAATGAGCAGTTCTTC
D: TRBD2; size: few; V: TRBV3-1; length: 16; J: TRBJ2-1; CDR3: CASSQGGTRKGNEQFF; DNA: TGTGCCAGCAGCCAAGGCGGGACTAGGAAGGGCAATGAGCAGTTCTTC
D: NA; size: few; V: TRBV4-2; length: 16; J: TRBJ1-1; CDR3: CASSPMAGQTNTEAFF; DNA: TGTGCCAGCAGCCCTATGGCCGGACAGACGAACACTGAAGCTTTCTTT
D: NA; size: NA; V: TRBV5-4; length: 17; J: TRBJ2-1; CDR3: CASSSPSGGGAYNEQFF; DNA: TGTGCCAGCAGTTCTCCCTCGGGCGGGGGCGCCTACAATGAGCAGTTCTTC
D: NA; size: NA; V: TRBV2; length: 12; J: TRBJ2-7; CDR3: CASKQAPYEQYF; DNA: TGTGCCAGCAAACAGGCCCCCTACGAGCAGTACTTC
D: NA; size: NA; V: TRBV5-1; length: 15; J: TRBJ2-5; CDR3: CASSLALLAQETQYF; DNA: TGCGCCAGCAGCTTGGCTCTGCTCGCACAAGAGACCCAGTACTTC
D: NA; size: NA; V: TRBV12-3/TRBV12-4; length: 14; J: TRBJ1-2; CDR3: CASRSIQGFYGYTF; DNA: TGTGCCAGCAGATCTATACAGGGTTTCTATGGCTACACCTTC
D: TRBD2; size: few; V: TRBV4-2; length: 16; J: TRBJ2-3; CDR3: CASSQGVSGDTDTQYF; DNA: TGTGCCAGCAGCCAAGGTGTTAGCGGGGACACAGATACGCAGTATTTT